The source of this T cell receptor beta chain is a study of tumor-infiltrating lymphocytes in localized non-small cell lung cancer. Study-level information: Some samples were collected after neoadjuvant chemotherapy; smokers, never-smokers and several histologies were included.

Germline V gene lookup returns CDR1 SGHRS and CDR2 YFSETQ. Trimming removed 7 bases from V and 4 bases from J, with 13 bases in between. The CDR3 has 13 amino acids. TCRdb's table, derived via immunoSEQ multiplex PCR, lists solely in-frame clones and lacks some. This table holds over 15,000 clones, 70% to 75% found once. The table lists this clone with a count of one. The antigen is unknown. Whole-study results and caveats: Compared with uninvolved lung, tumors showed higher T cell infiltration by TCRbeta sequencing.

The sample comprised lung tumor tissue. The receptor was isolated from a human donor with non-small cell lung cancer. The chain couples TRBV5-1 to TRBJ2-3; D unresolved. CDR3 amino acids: CASAKYPPDTQYF. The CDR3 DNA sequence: TGCGCCAGCGCTAAGTACCCTCCAGATACGCAGTATTTT.